This T cell receptor beta chain was found in a study of radiation and T cells in renal cell carcinoma. This CDR3 contains 15 residues. Germline CDR1 and CDR2: SGHRS and YFSETQ. J gave up 3 bases and V 7 bases, and 9 bases lay outside the gene matches. Study results and limitations: In blood, top tumor clones expanded by 2 weeks, shrinking by 4.

Assay: immunoSEQ multiplex PCR; the TCRdb copy retains only in-frame clones and omits some. The repertoire holds about 86,000 clones, approximately 80% seen once, with around 9.1% in the top ten. Described time point: blood 4 weeks post-SBRT, at nephrectomy. Treatment here: 15 Gy SBRT to primary tumor, nephrectomy 4 weeks later. The patient's renal cell carcinoma had clear cell pathology. Note on this clone: Its antigen is not known.

The sequence was obtained from a middle-aged man with renal cell carcinoma. Sample: blood, taken from a patient whose treatment included radiotherapy and nephrectomy. The J gene is TRBJ1-1, the V gene TRBV5-1; 10 nucleotides agree with TRBD1. The CDR3 here is CASRPGTGAYTEAFF. In nucleotides, the CDR3 is TGCGCCAGCCGGCCCGGGACAGGGGCCTACACTGAAGCTTTCTTT.